Listed below are T cell receptor beta chains from one sample, sequenced in a study of blood T cell repertoires in COVID-19. Sequencing used immunoSEQ multiplex PCR; TCRdb keeps in-frame clones, though not all of them. The table shows some 390,000 clones, with about nine tenths occurring only once. Sequenced: PBMCs or T cells enriched from blood (not recorded which). These receptors all stem from a woman aged 25-40 years who had recovered from COVID-19. CDR3s include the opening cysteine and the closing phenylalanine or tryptophan.

TRBJ2-1 TRBV4-2 CASSQDPRGSSYNEQFF
TRBJ2-7 TRBV5-1 CASSLGDRRWYEQYF
TRBJ1-6 TRBV23-1 CASTQPGKGRSYNSPLHF
TRBJ1-6 TRBV7-9 CASARGNSPLHF
TRBJ1-5 TRBV28 CASTSNNQPQHF
TRBJ1-4 TRBV5-1 CASSNRDRGIEKLFF
TRBJ1-4 TRBV5-1 CASSLEGGNEKLFF
TRBJ2-5 TRBV15 CATSRDDRADQETQYF
TRBJ2-7 TRBV4-1 CASSQGIRSSGNQYF
TRBJ2-1 TRBV3-1/TRBV3-2 CASSLLGGTNGEQFF
TRBJ2-1 TRBV5-1 CASSTGTGEYNEQFF
TRBJ1-5 TRBV6-1 CASSEAGTGYQPQHF
TRBJ2-7 TRBV11-2 CASRKVGEYEQYF
TRBJ2-2 TRBV9 CASSVVATTGELFF
TRBJ1-6 TRBV9 CASSPRDRDNSPLHF
TRBJ2-1 TRBV15 CATSSGLAGVYDEQFF
TRBJ2-7 TRBV4-3 CASSHPSVGTISEQYF
TRBJ2-4 TRBV19 CASQDTLAKNIQYF
TRBJ2-2 TRBV5-1 CASSWRTSGQNTGELFF
TRBJ2-1 TRBV5-1 CASSPRWTSGSSYNEQFF
TRBJ2-7 TRBV7-2 CASGLRLAGLFRQYF
TRBJ1-2 TRBV28 CASSSQTMTGLYGYTF
TRBJ2-1 TRBV27 CASSTTHREGWFF
TRBJ2-7 TRBV7-9 CASSLGLADEQYF
TRBJ2-2 TRBV10-1 CASSESKLASVGELFF
TRBJ2-7 TRBV19 CASSPEAYSYEQYF
TRBJ1-2 TRBV5-6 CASSLFQGVLYGYTF
TRBJ2-2 TRBV2 CASRVGENTGELFF
TRBJ2-5 TRBV3-1/TRBV3-2 CASSQVVRETQYF
TRBJ1-4 TRBV25-1 CASAGPFYEKLFF
TRBJ1-4 TRBV28 CASSPPGGEEEKLFF
TRBJ1-1 TRBV24-1 CATSTTGGGTEAFF
TRBJ2-3 TRBV6-5 CASTKQGGVTDTQYF
TRBJ2-3 TRBV28 CASRVAGSETDTQYF
TRBJ1-2 TRBV29-1 CSFRGGSDGYTF
TRBJ2-5 TRBV5-1 CASSATSGGYETQYF
TRBJ2-7 TRBV19 CASSNDYKYPYEQYF
TRBJ1-1 TRBV18 CASSKSENTEAFF
TRBJ2-3 TRBV6-1 CASSEGASRILDTQYF
TRBJ1-6 TRBV5-4 CASSRLGGVSPLHF
TRBJ2-7 TRBV19 CASRGQGPYEQYF
TRBJ1-2 TRBV28 CASMPGGTLYGYTF
TRBJ1-3 TRBV4-3 CASSQDRISGNTIYF
TRBJ2-7 TRBV5-4 CASSWGQSRTGEQYF
TRBJ1-1 TRBV6-2/TRBV6-3 CASSPRVYHTEAFF
TRBJ1-5 TRBV15 CATSTFRSGQPQHF
TRBJ2-3 TRBV6-5 CASSATGDDTDTQYF
TRBJ1-1 TRBV5-4 CASSLSQANTEAFF
TRBJ1-1 TRBV11-2 CASSAQQGNTEAFF
TRBJ2-1 TRBV30 CAWRRGGPSNEQFF
TRBJ2-2 TRBV5-1 CASSWRQGAVGELFF
TRBJ1-5 TRBV12-3/TRBV12-4 CASSLNGNQPQHF
TRBJ2-2 TRBV18 CASSPPRTGGDTGELFF
TRBJ2-1 TRBV18 CASSPASGRAGEQFF
TRBJ2-3 TRBV29-1 CSVGQTVTSTDTQYF
TRBJ2-7 TRBV19 CASSKFGGRRYEQYF
TRBJ1-3 TRBV28 CASTTGFFGNTIYF